The source of this TCR beta chain is a study of T cell changes during pregnancy in multiple sclerosis. This clone came up once. Produced via immunoSEQ multiplex PCR; TCRdb's table is partial and in-frame only. Of 35,000 to 45,000 clones in the sample, around nine tenths were seen once. The germline CDR1 and CDR2 sequences are SGDLS and YYNGEE. Trimming stripped 4 bases from V and 8 bases from J, with 13 bases between. The CDR3 totals 13 residues. This chain joins TRBV9 and TRBJ2-1; D might be TRBD2 (7 bases). This TCR came from a female donor with multiple sclerosis, enrolled in a pregnancy study. The sequences come from CD8+ T cells from peripheral blood mononuclear cells, collected in the first trimester of pregnancy. The CDR3 region is CASSLGGGDEQFF. CDR3 sequence (DNA): TGTGCCAGCAGCCTCGGAGGGGGGGATGAGCAGTTCTTC.